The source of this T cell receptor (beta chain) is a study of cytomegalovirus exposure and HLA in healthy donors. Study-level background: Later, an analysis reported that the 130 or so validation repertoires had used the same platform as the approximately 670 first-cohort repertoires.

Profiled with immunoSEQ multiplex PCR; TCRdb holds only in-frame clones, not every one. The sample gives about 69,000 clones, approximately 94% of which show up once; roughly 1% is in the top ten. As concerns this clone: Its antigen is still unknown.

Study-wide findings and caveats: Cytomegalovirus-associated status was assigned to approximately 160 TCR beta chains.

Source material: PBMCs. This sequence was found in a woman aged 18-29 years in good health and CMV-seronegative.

Written as DNA, the CDR3 is TGTGCTAGTGGTTTGGCCTCTCCGGGACAGGGCCCAGATACGCAGTATTTT. Protein sequence: CASGLASPGQGPDTQYF. This chain joins TRBV12-5 and TRBJ2-3; TRBD1 aligns across 9 bases. Germline V CDR1 and CDR2: LGHNT, FRNRAP. CDR3 length: 17 residues. V was pared by 1 base and J by 4 bases, with 9 bases of the junction left unmatched.